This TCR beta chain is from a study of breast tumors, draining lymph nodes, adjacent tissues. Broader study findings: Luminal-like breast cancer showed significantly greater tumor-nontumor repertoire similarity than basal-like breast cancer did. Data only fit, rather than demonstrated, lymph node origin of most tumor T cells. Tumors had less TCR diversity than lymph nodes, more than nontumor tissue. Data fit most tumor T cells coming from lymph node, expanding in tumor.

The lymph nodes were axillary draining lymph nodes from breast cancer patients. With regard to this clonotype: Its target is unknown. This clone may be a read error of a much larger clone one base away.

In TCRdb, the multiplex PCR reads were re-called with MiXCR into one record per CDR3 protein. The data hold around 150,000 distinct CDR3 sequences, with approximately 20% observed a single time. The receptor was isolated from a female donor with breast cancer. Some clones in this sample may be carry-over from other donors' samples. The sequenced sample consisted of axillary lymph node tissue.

The CDR3 protein is CTSSLVPGELFF. Here the CDR3 DNA reads TGTACCAGCAGCTTAGTTCCCGGGGAGCTGTTTTTT. The V gene is TRBV11-3, the J gene TRBJ2-2; D gene ambiguous. The V gene's germline CDR1 is SGHNT and CDR2 YENEEA. The CDR3 is made up of 12 amino acids.